The clone carrying this T cell receptor beta chain was counted a few times. What it binds is unknown. The record originates from a study of T cells after yellow fever vaccination. Whole-study results and caveats: FACS-sorted repertoires might harbor abundant contaminating clonotypes from the bulk population. Subsequent booster samples again held most clones from primary vaccination (under 98% CD4, about 90% CD8).

From the 5' RACE reads, TCRdb called clonotypes with MiXCR, one entry per CDR3 protein. The top ten clones hold roughly a sixth of a sample with roughly 330,000 distinct CDR3 sequences, 6.8% of them seen once. Losses at the gene ends were 4 bases for V and 2 bases for J; bases not matched to a gene: 10. The germline gives CDR1 MDHEN, CDR2 SYDVKM. CDR3 length equals 17 residues. This TCR was sampled from a man aged 18 to 29 who received the YFV17D yellow fever vaccine. The rearrangement links TRBV28 to TRBJ2-5; TRBD1 agrees at 10 bases. This specimen consisted of PBMCs, obtained roughly 47 days after the first yellow fever vaccination. CDR3 residues: CASSSGQGKERQETQYF. In DNA, the CDR3 is TGTGCCAGCAGTTCGGGACAGGGGAAAGAACGGCAAGAGACCCAGTACTTC.